These T cell receptor beta chains were read from a single sample in a study of T cell responses to AZD1222 COVID-19 vaccine. Clones were sequenced by immunoSEQ multiplex PCR, and TCRdb holds only the in-frame ones, with some missing. The sample carries under 150,000 clones, about 93% recorded once. The specimen comprised peripheral blood, sampled on day 0 of MenACWY control vaccination. The receptors shown here come from an adult in good health. CDR3s leave out the opening cysteine and the closing phenylalanine or tryptophan. A D gene is named only where the DNA matches it firmly.

d_gene: TRBD1
v_gene: TRBV27
CDR3aa: ASSDPGTGGDGYT

d_gene: TRBD1
v_gene: TRBV28
CDR3aa: ASSLPGQGKDTQY

d_gene: TRBD1
v_gene: TRBV5-1
CDR3aa: ASSPSGTVEDTQY

d_gene: TRBD1
v_gene: TRBV5-1
CDR3aa: ASSPGQGQKNEQY

d_gene: NA
v_gene: TRBV5-1
CDR3aa: ASSQDVSGGSPLH

d_gene: NA
v_gene: TRBV3-1/TRBV3-2
CDR3aa: ASSPAQWSSYEQY

d_gene: NA
v_gene: TRBV27
CDR3aa: ASSLSRVGIMNTEAF

d_gene: NA
v_gene: TRBV23-1
CDR3aa: ASSQSTPRGANEKLF

d_gene: TRBD1
v_gene: TRBV7-8
CDR3aa: ASSLVGQGSVNTEAF

d_gene: NA
v_gene: TRBV28
CDR3aa: ASSFRLRNLYNEQF

d_gene: NA
v_gene: TRBV7-2
CDR3aa: ASSLNRPTDTQY

d_gene: NA
v_gene: TRBV27
CDR3aa: ASSFMPMVFPF

d_gene: TRBD1
v_gene: TRBV6-2/TRBV6-3
CDR3aa: ASSQGAHQPQH

d_gene: NA
v_gene: TRBV27
CDR3aa: ASSLGDTQY

d_gene: NA
v_gene: TRBV21-1
CDR3aa: ASSKFGRREGYT

d_gene: TRBD2
v_gene: TRBV4-2
CDR3aa: ASSRSGGAIDNEQF

d_gene: NA
v_gene: TRBV24-1
CDR3aa: ATSETKGTQY

d_gene: TRBD1
v_gene: TRBV29-1
CDR3aa: STDRGRRVTNTEAF

d_gene: NA
v_gene: TRBV2
CDR3aa: ASSEFPGDEKLF

d_gene: NA
v_gene: TRBV27
CDR3aa: ASSLSATSYNEQF

d_gene: TRBD1
v_gene: TRBV7-2
CDR3aa: ASSTRPGTGSNEQF

d_gene: TRBD1
v_gene: TRBV3-1/TRBV3-2
CDR3aa: ASSQGGQNYGYT

d_gene: NA
v_gene: TRBV3-1/TRBV3-2
CDR3aa: ASSQQGSSGNTIY

d_gene: NA
v_gene: TRBV19
CDR3aa: ASSNAGIANTEAF

d_gene: NA
v_gene: TRBV27
CDR3aa: PQTPAYEQY

d_gene: NA
v_gene: TRBV30
CDR3aa: AWSVGTRETQY

d_gene: NA
v_gene: TRBV12-5
CDR3aa: ASGLTRTGAYQNTEAF

d_gene: NA
v_gene: TRBV19
CDR3aa: ASSARDYNEQF

d_gene: NA
v_gene: TRBV7-9
CDR3aa: ASSLDVRGYT

d_gene: NA
v_gene: TRBV7-6
CDR3aa: ASSLTREQY

d_gene: TRBD1
v_gene: TRBV19
CDR3aa: ASSIWLGQGGNTEAF

d_gene: NA
v_gene: TRBV7-3
CDR3aa: ASSASTVNEQF

d_gene: TRBD2
v_gene: TRBV10-3
CDR3aa: AISDHERLAGGAIGPTNTQY

d_gene: TRBD1
v_gene: TRBV5-1
CDR3aa: ASSLLGTGKNIQY

d_gene: NA
v_gene: TRBV11-2
CDR3aa: ASSLEADRYNEQF

d_gene: TRBD2
v_gene: TRBV7-2
CDR3aa: ASSPRTSGLLDSYNEQF

d_gene: NA
v_gene: TRBV7-7
CDR3aa: ASQLNPSTDTQY

d_gene: TRBD2
v_gene: TRBV28
CDR3aa: ASSLGASGSDEQY

d_gene: NA
v_gene: TRBV4-2
CDR3aa: ASSQDQVALTYEQY

d_gene: TRBD1
v_gene: TRBV30
CDR3aa: ACGTGGIEAF

d_gene: NA
v_gene: TRBV27
CDR3aa: ASSLSSTAERSYEQY

d_gene: TRBD1
v_gene: TRBV2
CDR3aa: ASRRDSLMNTEAF

d_gene: TRBD1
v_gene: TRBV3-1/TRBV3-2
CDR3aa: ASIGTGNEKLF

d_gene: NA
v_gene: TRBV6-5
CDR3aa: ASRDSIVDGYT

d_gene: TRBD1
v_gene: TRBV13
CDR3aa: ASSLSGTGSNEQY

d_gene: TRBD2
v_gene: TRBV10-3
CDR3aa: AIGTSGGFNEQF

d_gene: NA
v_gene: TRBV6-1
CDR3aa: ASSEGLQETQY

d_gene: TRBD1
v_gene: TRBV5-1
CDR3aa: ASSDREGDGTEAF

d_gene: NA
v_gene: TRBV18
CDR3aa: ASSPGFQTGELF

d_gene: NA
v_gene: TRBV11-2
CDR3aa: ASSLGVHNEQF

d_gene: TRBD2
v_gene: TRBV10-1
CDR3aa: ASSDRLADFTGELF

d_gene: NA
v_gene: TRBV5-1
CDR3aa: ASSFGGVGSPLH